The clone carrying this T cell receptor beta chain was observed at least ten times. The data were obtained in a study of blood T cells in healthy people across ages. Trimming removed 2 bases at V and 0 bases at J, with 7 bases between. CDR3 length: 14 residues. Next came a second PCR, run for about 7 to 12 cycles, which used a sample-barcoded 5' primer along with a J-beta primer mix. TCRdb processed the 5' RACE reads anew with MiXCR; each CDR3 protein has one entry. The sample shows around 1,600,000 distinct CDR3 sequences, approximately 43% of them seen only once. The sequenced sample consisted of blood. This rearrangement joins TRBV12-3 or TRBV12-4 to TRBJ2-5; no firm D call. The receptor's source is a woman younger than 35 in good health. The DNA for the CDR3 is TGTGCCAGCAGTTTAACTACGGACCAAGAGACCCAGTACTTC. It codes for CASSLTTDQETQYF.